This TCR beta chain was observed in a study of CD8+CD57+ T cells in acquired aplastic anemia. About the study: Sorted CD4+ and CD8+ cells gave an average of roughly 3.2 ug of DNA.

Selection for sequencing was limited to patients who had shown CD8+CD57+ cell expansion by flow cytometry. Patient blood was sampled before any therapy had been received. Whole-study results and caveats: Overlapping CD8+ CDR3 repertoires of patients and controls contained some 30 shared sequences.

This clonotype has ten or more counts. The antigen remains undetermined. Genomic DNA served as template for TCR beta VDJ and CDR3 profiling. TCRdb itself ran the reads through MiXCR, one entry per CDR3 protein. The table lists around 210,000 distinct CDR3 sequences, 60% to 80% of them singletons. The CDR3 runs 15 residues. The germline gives CDR1 SGHVS, CDR2 FQNEAQ. Trimming shortened V by 0 bases and J by 1 base, and 10 bases separated the two germline ends. The chain combines TRBV7-8 with TRBJ2-7; D gene ambiguous. The material sequenced was sorted CD4+, CD8+, or CD8+CD57+ T cells (not recorded which) from PBMCs. The TCR was taken from a human donor with aplastic anemia. The CDR3 coding sequence is TGTGCCAGCAGCTTAGCGCGGCAGATTTCCTACGAGCAGTACTTC. It is translated as CASSLARQISYEQYF. Combining the CDR3 with reference TRBV7-8 and TRBJ2-7 gives the whole variable domain GAGVSQSPRYKVAKRGQDVALRCDPISGHVSLFWYQQALGQGPEFLTYFQNEAQLDKSGLPSDRFFAERPEGSVSTLKIQRTQQEDSAVYLCASSLARQISYEQYFGPGTRLTVT.